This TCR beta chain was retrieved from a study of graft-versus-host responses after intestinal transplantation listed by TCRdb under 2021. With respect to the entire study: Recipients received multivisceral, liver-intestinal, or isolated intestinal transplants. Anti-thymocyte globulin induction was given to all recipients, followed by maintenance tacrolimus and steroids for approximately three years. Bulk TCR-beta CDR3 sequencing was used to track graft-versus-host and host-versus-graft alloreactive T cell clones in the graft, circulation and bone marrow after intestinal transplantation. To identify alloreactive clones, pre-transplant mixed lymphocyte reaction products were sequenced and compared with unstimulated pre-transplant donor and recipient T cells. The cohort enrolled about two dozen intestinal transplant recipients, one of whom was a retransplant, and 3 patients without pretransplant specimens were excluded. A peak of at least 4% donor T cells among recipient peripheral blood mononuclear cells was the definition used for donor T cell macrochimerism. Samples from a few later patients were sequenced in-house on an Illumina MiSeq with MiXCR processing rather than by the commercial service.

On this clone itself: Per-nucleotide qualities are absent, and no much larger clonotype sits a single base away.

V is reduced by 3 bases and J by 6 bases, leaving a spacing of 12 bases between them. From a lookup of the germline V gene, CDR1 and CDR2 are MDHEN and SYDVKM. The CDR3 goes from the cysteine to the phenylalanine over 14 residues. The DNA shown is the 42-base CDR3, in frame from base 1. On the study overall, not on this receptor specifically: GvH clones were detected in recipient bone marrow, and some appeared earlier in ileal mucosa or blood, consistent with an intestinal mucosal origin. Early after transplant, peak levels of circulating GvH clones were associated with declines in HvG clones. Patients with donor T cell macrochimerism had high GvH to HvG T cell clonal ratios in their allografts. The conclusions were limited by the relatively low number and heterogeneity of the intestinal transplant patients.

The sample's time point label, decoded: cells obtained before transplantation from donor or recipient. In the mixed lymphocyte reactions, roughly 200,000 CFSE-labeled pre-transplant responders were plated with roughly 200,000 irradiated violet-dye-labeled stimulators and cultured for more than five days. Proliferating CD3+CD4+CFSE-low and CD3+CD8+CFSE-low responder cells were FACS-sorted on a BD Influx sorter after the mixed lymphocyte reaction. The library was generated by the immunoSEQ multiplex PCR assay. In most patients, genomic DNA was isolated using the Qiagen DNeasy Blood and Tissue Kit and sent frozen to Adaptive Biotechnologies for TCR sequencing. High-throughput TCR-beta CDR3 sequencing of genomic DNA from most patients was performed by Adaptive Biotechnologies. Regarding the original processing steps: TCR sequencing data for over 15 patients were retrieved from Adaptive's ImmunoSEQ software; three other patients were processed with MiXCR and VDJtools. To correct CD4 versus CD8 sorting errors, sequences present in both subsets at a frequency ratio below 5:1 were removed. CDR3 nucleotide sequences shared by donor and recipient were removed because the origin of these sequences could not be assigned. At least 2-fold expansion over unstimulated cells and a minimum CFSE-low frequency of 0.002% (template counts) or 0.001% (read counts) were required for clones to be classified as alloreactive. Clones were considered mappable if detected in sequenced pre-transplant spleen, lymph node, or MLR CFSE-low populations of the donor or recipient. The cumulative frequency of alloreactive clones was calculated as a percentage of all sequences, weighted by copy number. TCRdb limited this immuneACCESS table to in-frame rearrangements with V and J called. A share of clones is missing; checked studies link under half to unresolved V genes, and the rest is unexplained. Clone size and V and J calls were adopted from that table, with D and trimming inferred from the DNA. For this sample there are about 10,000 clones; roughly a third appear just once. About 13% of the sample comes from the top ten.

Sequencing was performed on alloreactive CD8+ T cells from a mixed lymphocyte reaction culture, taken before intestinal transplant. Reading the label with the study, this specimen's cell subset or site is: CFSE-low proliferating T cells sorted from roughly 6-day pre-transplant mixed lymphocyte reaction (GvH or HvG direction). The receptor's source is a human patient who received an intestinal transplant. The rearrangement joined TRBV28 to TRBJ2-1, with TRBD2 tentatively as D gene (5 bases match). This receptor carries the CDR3 CASSLVEAVNEQFF. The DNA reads TGTGCCAGCAGTTTGGTGGAGGCTGTCAATGAGCAGTTCTTC.